Listed here are 28 T cell receptor beta chains from one sample, sequenced in a study of monozygotic twins with inflammatory bowel disease. Using the 5' RACE reads, TCRdb records one entry per CDR3 protein without DNA. This sample's table has 110,000 to 150,000 distinct CDR3 sequences. Source material: blood. These receptors all stem from a human donor with ulcerative colitis or Crohn's disease, or a healthy co-twin of an affected twin (not recorded which).

The V call is TRBV7-9, the J call TRBJ2-5; the TRBD2 assignment by TCRdb is unverifiable without DNA. Germline CDR1 and CDR2: SEHNR and FQNEAQ (reference sequence). The CDR3 consists of 15 residues. CDR3 amino acids: CASSLGDYSQETQYF.

This chain uses TRBV6-5 with TRBJ2-1; absent DNA, TCRdb's TRBD2 call cannot be checked. The CDR3 extends over 16 amino acids. CDR1 is MNHEY and CDR2 is SVGAGI in the germline V gene. The CDR3 region is CASSYRGLAGNNEQFF.

V gene TRBV29-1 combines with J gene TRBJ1-2; the TCRdb call, TRBD1, lacks DNA for checking. Germline V lookup: CDR1 SQVTM, CDR2 ANQGSEA. CDR3 length: 14 amino acids. The CDR3 is CSAVPTGQPQGYTF.

The chain is built from TRBV20-1 and TRBJ2-7; the TCRdb D gene call, TRBD1, has no DNA to confirm it. The CDR3 totals 13 residues. CDR1 DFQATT and CDR2 SNEGSKA come from the germline V gene (reference sequence). The CDR3 loop is CSATTTDSYEQYF.

The rearrangement uses TRBV5-1 and TRBJ2-4. The CDR3 is 14 amino acids. Germline CDR1 and CDR2: SGHRS and YFSETQ. The CDR3: CASSLAGVSSIQYF. The whole variable domain, filled in from reference TRBV5-1 and TRBJ2-4, reads KAGVTQTPRYLIKTRGQQVTLSCSPISGHRSVSWYQQTPGQGLQFLFEYFSETQRNKGNFPGRFSGRQFSNSRSEMNVSTLELGDSALYLCASSLAGVSSIQYFGAGTRLSVL.

V and J are TRBV6-2 or TRBV6-3 and TRBJ1-1; TCRdb outputs TRBD1, but without DNA this stays unchecked. This CDR3 contains 20 residues. Per germline, CDR1 MNHEY and CDR2 SVGEGT. The chain's CDR3 is CASGRVDRAAARLMNTEAFF.

The genes are TRBV20-1 and TRBJ2-7; the D gene TCRdb calls, TRBD1, cannot be checked with no DNA. The CDR3 runs 14 residues. In germline, CDR1 is DFQATT, CDR2 SNEGSKA (reference sequence). The CDR3 is CSAQDRFISYEQYF.

This chain connects TRBV11-3 to TRBJ2-1; TCRdb's assignment of TRBD2 cannot be checked, as there is no DNA. CDR3 size: 16 residues. The germline V gene has CDR1 SGHNT and CDR2 YENEEA. CDR3 loop: CASSPSWGSGTNEQFF.

The chain combines TRBV6-1 with TRBJ2-2; with no DNA, the TCRdb D assignment of TRBD1 cannot be verified. Germline V gene lookup returns CDR1 MNHNS and CDR2 SASEGT. The CDR3 consists of 16 residues. The CDR3: CASSRDRGLGTGELFF.

The chain uses TRBV18 and TRBJ1-1; the D gene TCRdb calls, TRBD1, cannot be checked with no DNA. This CDR3 has 12 residues. Germline V lookup: CDR1 KGHSH, CDR2 LQKENI. The CDR3 here is CASSPRTSEAFF.

V is TRBV28 and J is TRBJ2-3; without DNA, the TCRdb call of TRBD1 cannot be checked. The CDR3 consists of 12 residues. Per the germline V gene, CDR1 is MDHEN and CDR2 is SYDVKM. CDR3 region: CASTPATDTQYF.

The rearrangement joins TRBV15 to TRBJ2-5. CDR1 is LNHNV and CDR2 is YYDKDF in the germline V gene (reference sequence). The CDR3 consists of 14 residues. CDR3 protein: CATSRDRTEETQYF.

The chain joins TRBV20-1 to TRBJ2-7; no DNA is available, so the TRBD2 call from TCRdb remains unchecked. CDR3 size: 11 residues. CDR1 DFQATT and CDR2 SNEGSKA come from the germline V gene (reference sequence). The CDR3 spells CSAGRFYEQYF.

The chain employs TRBV10-3 and TRBJ2-7; TCRdb selects TRBD2, and the lack of DNA leaves this call unchecked. This CDR3 spans 15 amino acids. In germline, CDR1 is ENHRY, CDR2 SYGVKD. The CDR3: CAIGESGGRFYEQYF.

The gene calls are TRBV7-3 and TRBJ1-5. The CDR3 has 13 amino acids. In germline, CDR1 is SGHTA, CDR2 FQGTGA. CDR3 sequence reads: CASSLGRDQPQHF.

The chain is built from TRBV7-3 and TRBJ2-2. The CDR3 sequence is 14 residues long. CDR1 and CDR2 from the germline V gene are SGHTA and FQGTGA. CDR3 amino acids: CASSRMLNTGELFF.

The chain combines TRBV20-1 with TRBJ2-1; TCRdb's D call of TRBD2 is untestable without DNA. Germline assignment: CDR1 DFQATT and CDR2 SNEGSKA (reference sequence). CDR3 length: 13 amino acids. CDR3 amino acids: CSARGAGVGEQFF.

The V and J genes are TRBV20-1 and TRBJ2-3; lacking DNA, the TRBD1 call made by TCRdb goes unchecked. This CDR3 is built from 19 residues. CDR1 and CDR2 (germline): DFQATT, SNEGSKA (reference sequence). CDR3 amino acids: CSAGSDWVLAQGRTDTQYF.

The chain couples TRBV12-3 or TRBV12-4 to TRBJ1-2; no DNA is available, so the TRBD1 call from TCRdb remains unchecked. The CDR3 is made up of 14 amino acids. CDR3 residues: CASSLGTETYGYTF.

The V call is TRBV7-2, the J call TRBJ1-6. This CDR3 contains 15 residues. CDR1 and CDR2 from the germline V gene are SGHTA and FQGNSA. CDR3 in amino acids: CASSLVSSYNSPLHF. Supplemented by reference TRBV7-2 and TRBJ1-6, the full variable domain reads GAGVSQSPSNKVTEKGKDVELRCDPISGHTALYWYRQSLGQGLEFLIYFQGNSAPDKSGLPSDRFSAERTGGSVSTLTIQRTQQEDSAVYLCASSLVSSYNSPLHFGNGTRLTVT.

The V call is TRBV3-1, the J call TRBJ1-1. CDR3 length equals 12 residues. Germline assignment: CDR1 LGHDT and CDR2 YNNKEL (reference sequence). The CDR3: CASSQGNTEAFF.

The gene calls are TRBV5-1 and TRBJ1-1. The CDR3 extends over 14 amino acids. Germline lookup yields CDR1 SGHRS and CDR2 YFSETQ. Here the CDR3 reads CASRTIGGSTEAFF. Filled out from reference TRBV5-1 and TRBJ1-1, the complete variable domain reads KAGVTQTPRYLIKTRGQQVTLSCSPISGHRSVSWYQQTPGQGLQFLFEYFSETQRNKGNFPGRFSGRQFSNSRSEMNVSTLELGDSALYLCASRTIGGSTEAFFGQGTRLTVV.

V gene TRBV10-3 combines with J gene TRBJ1-2; TCRdb calls TRBD1, which cannot be checked without DNA. Germline V lookup: CDR1 ENHRY, CDR2 SYGVKD. CDR3 length equals 13 residues. CDR3 residues: CAMGQGANYGYTF.

The chain combines TRBV5-1 with TRBJ2-6; absent DNA, TCRdb's TRBD1 call cannot be checked. The V gene's germline CDR1 is SGHRS and CDR2 YFSETQ. The CDR3 length is 18 residues. CDR3 loop: CASSLNRDRISGANVLTF. The full variable domain, completed using reference TRBV5-1 and TRBJ2-6, is KAGVTQTPRYLIKTRGQQVTLSCSPISGHRSVSWYQQTPGQGLQFLFEYFSETQRNKGNFPGRFSGRQFSNSRSEMNVSTLELGDSALYLCASSLNRDRISGANVLTFGAGSRLTVL.

J is TRBJ2-5 and V is TRBV6-1; TCRdb gives TRBD1 as the D gene, but with no DNA this cannot be confirmed. The germline V gene encodes CDR1 MNHNS and CDR2 SASEGT. The CDR3 spans 17 residues. The chain's CDR3 is CASTHLEPDRVGETQYF.

The gene calls are TRBV19 and TRBJ2-4. CDR3 length: 11 amino acids. Germline CDR1 reads LNHDA; CDR2 reads SQIVND (reference sequence). CDR3 amino acids: CASWNKNIQYF.

V and J are TRBV29-1 and TRBJ2-7; TCRdb proposes TRBD2, but this gene call is untestable without DNA. The germline V gene encodes CDR1 SQVTM and CDR2 ANQGSEA. CDR3 length equals 13 residues. CDR3 residues: CSAASPGGVEQYF.

The chain joins TRBV5-1 to TRBJ2-4. Germline V gives CDR1 SGHRS, CDR2 YFSETQ. The CDR3 has 17 residues. This CDR3 is CASSSRHLDVAKNIQYF.